These T cell receptor beta chains were read from a single sample in a study of control samples from healthy donors and cancer patients. Repertoires were generated with immunoSEQ multiplex PCR, while TCRdb's copy carries only in-frame clones and drops some. The sample has hundreds of thousands of clones, 90% seen once. The sample consisted of PBMCs. Receptors were obtained from a man aged 40-49 years with head and neck cancer. CDR3s include the opening cysteine and the closing phenylalanine or tryptophan. The order of the fields is J gene, CDR3 length, V gene, clone size, D gene, CDR3 DNA, CDR3 protein. A D gene is named only where the DNA matches it firmly. Expanded clones get a size class; other rows say once, few or many, or leave the size out.

j_call: TRBJ2-5
cdr3_length: 14
v_call: TRBV18
clone_size: NA
d_call: NA
cdr3_nt: TGTGCCAGCTCACCACCGATAACTTCGGAGACCCAGTACTTC
cdr3_aa: CASSPPITSETQYF

j_call: TRBJ1-5
cdr3_length: 14
v_call: TRBV19
clone_size: once
d_call: TRBD1
cdr3_nt: TGTGCCAGTAGTATGTTAGGGGGCTATCAGCCCCAGCATTTT
cdr3_aa: CASSMLGGYQPQHF

j_call: TRBJ2-6
cdr3_length: 16
v_call: TRBV9
clone_size: NA
d_call: TRBD1
cdr3_nt: TGTGCCAGCAGCGTAGGACAGGGCGGAGGGGCCAACGTCCTGACTTTC
cdr3_aa: CASSVGQGGGANVLTF

j_call: TRBJ1-2
cdr3_length: 15
v_call: TRBV7-9
clone_size: NA
d_call: TRBD1
cdr3_nt: TGTGCCAGCAGCTTAGCAGCGGGAGACAGGGATGGCTACACCTTC
cdr3_aa: CASSLAAGDRDGYTF

j_call: TRBJ1-5
cdr3_length: 15
v_call: TRBV18
clone_size: NA
d_call: NA
cdr3_nt: TGTGCCAGCTCACCTGGACAGAATTTGGGTCAGCCCCAGCATTTT
cdr3_aa: CASSPGQNLGQPQHF

j_call: TRBJ1-4
cdr3_length: 11
v_call: TRBV29-1
clone_size: NA
d_call: NA
cdr3_nt: TGCAGCGTTTCCCAGGGGACGCGACTGTTTTTT
cdr3_aa: CSVSQGTRLFF

j_call: TRBJ2-2
cdr3_length: 15
v_call: TRBV5-6
clone_size: NA
d_call: TRBD1
cdr3_nt: TGTGCCAGCAGCACCGACAGGGGAAACACCGGGGAGCTGTTTTTT
cdr3_aa: CASSTDRGNTGELFF

j_call: TRBJ2-1
cdr3_length: 14
v_call: TRBV7-2
clone_size: NA
d_call: TRBD2
cdr3_nt: TGTGCCAGCAGCTTCGGACTAGCAAGCGATGAGCAGTTCTTC
cdr3_aa: CASSFGLASDEQFF

j_call: TRBJ1-2
cdr3_length: 14
v_call: TRBV28
clone_size: NA
d_call: NA
cdr3_nt: TGTGCCATACAATTTACAGGGATGAACTATGGCTACACCTTC
cdr3_aa: CAIQFTGMNYGYTF

j_call: TRBJ2-5
cdr3_length: 17
v_call: TRBV9
clone_size: NA
d_call: TRBD2
cdr3_nt: TGTGCCAGCAGCGTAGAAACTAGCGGGGGTGTACAAGAGACCCAGTACTTC
cdr3_aa: CASSVETSGGVQETQYF

j_call: TRBJ1-1
cdr3_length: 15
v_call: TRBV6-5
clone_size: NA
d_call: NA
cdr3_nt: TGTGCCAGCAGTTACTCGACCGGAGCGGGCACTGAAGCTTTCTTT
cdr3_aa: CASSYSTGAGTEAFF

j_call: TRBJ1-5
cdr3_length: 15
v_call: TRBV19
clone_size: NA
d_call: NA
cdr3_nt: TGTGCCAGTAGTATAGACTCACTCGGGGATCAGCCCCAGCATTTT
cdr3_aa: CASSIDSLGDQPQHF

j_call: TRBJ2-7
cdr3_length: 16
v_call: TRBV10-3
clone_size: NA
d_call: TRBD1
cdr3_nt: TGTGCCATCAGTGAGTCGATACAGGGGCTCTTCTCCGAGCAGTACTTC
cdr3_aa: CAISESIQGLFSEQYF

j_call: TRBJ2-4
cdr3_length: 15
v_call: TRBV2
clone_size: NA
d_call: TRBD1
cdr3_nt: TGTGCCAGCAGTGGACAGGGGTTTTCTTCTAACATTCAGTACTTC
cdr3_aa: CASSGQGFSSNIQYF

j_call: TRBJ2-2
cdr3_length: 14
v_call: TRBV5-1
clone_size: few
d_call: NA
cdr3_nt: TGCGCCAGCAGCTTGACAGGGAACACCGGGGAGCTGTTTTTT
cdr3_aa: CASSLTGNTGELFF

j_call: TRBJ1-6
cdr3_length: 12
v_call: TRBV29-1
clone_size: few
d_call: NA
cdr3_nt: TGCAGCGTTGGCAGGGGCGGTTCACCCCTCCACTTT
cdr3_aa: CSVGRGGSPLHF

j_call: TRBJ2-5
cdr3_length: 13
v_call: TRBV19
clone_size: NA
d_call: TRBD1
cdr3_nt: TGTGCCACTAGGGACAGGGGACAAGAGACCCAGTACTTC
cdr3_aa: CATRDRGQETQYF

j_call: TRBJ2-7
cdr3_length: 12
v_call: TRBV27
clone_size: NA
d_call: NA
cdr3_nt: TGTGCCAGCAGCCGGGGTCTAGACGAGCAGTACTTC
cdr3_aa: CASSRGLDEQYF

j_call: TRBJ2-7
cdr3_length: 11
v_call: TRBV20-1
clone_size: NA
d_call: TRBD1
cdr3_nt: TGCAGTGCAGACCACAGGGGGCGGGAGTACTTC
cdr3_aa: CSADHRGREYF

j_call: TRBJ2-3
cdr3_length: 14
v_call: TRBV28
clone_size: NA
d_call: NA
cdr3_nt: TGTGCCAGCAGTGTAAGGGGGGTCACAGATACGCAGTATTTT
cdr3_aa: CASSVRGVTDTQYF

j_call: TRBJ2-3
cdr3_length: 16
v_call: TRBV7-2
clone_size: NA
d_call: TRBD1
cdr3_nt: TGTGCCAGCAGCTTAACGACAGGGGGATCGAGAGATACGCAGTATTTT
cdr3_aa: CASSLTTGGSRDTQYF

j_call: TRBJ2-2
cdr3_length: 16
v_call: TRBV18
clone_size: NA
d_call: NA
cdr3_nt: TGTGCCAGCTCACCACTTCGGGCCCTCCCCGCCGGGGAGCTGTTTTTT
cdr3_aa: CASSPLRALPAGELFF

j_call: TRBJ2-7
cdr3_length: 15
v_call: TRBV7-8
clone_size: NA
d_call: NA
cdr3_nt: TGTGCCAGCAGCTTAGAGGCAGGGGATCCCTACGAGCAGTACTTC
cdr3_aa: CASSLEAGDPYEQYF

j_call: TRBJ2-7
cdr3_length: 10
v_call: TRBV29-1
clone_size: NA
d_call: NA
cdr3_nt: TGCAGCGTTGTCCTTAGGGAGCAGTACTTC
cdr3_aa: CSVVLREQYF

j_call: TRBJ2-5
cdr3_length: 15
v_call: TRBV6-5
clone_size: NA
d_call: NA
cdr3_nt: TGTGCCAGCAGGCGAAGGGAGAGAACGGGAGAGACCCAGTACTTC
cdr3_aa: CASRRRERTGETQYF

j_call: TRBJ1-1
cdr3_length: 16
v_call: TRBV5-1
clone_size: NA
d_call: TRBD1
cdr3_nt: TGCGCCAGCAGCTTGGCCGGACAGGCCGGTTTGCCTGAAGCTTTCTTT
cdr3_aa: CASSLAGQAGLPEAFF

j_call: TRBJ1-2
cdr3_length: 12
v_call: TRBV9
clone_size: NA
d_call: NA
cdr3_nt: TGTGCCAGCAGGGGAACGGGCTATGGCTACACCTTC
cdr3_aa: CASRGTGYGYTF

j_call: TRBJ2-7
cdr3_length: 14
v_call: TRBV5-4
clone_size: NA
d_call: NA
cdr3_nt: TGTGCCAGCAGCTTGCCAGGGGAAAGTTACGAGCAGTACTTC
cdr3_aa: CASSLPGESYEQYF

j_call: TRBJ1-1
cdr3_length: 13
v_call: TRBV19
clone_size: once
d_call: NA
cdr3_nt: TGTGCCAGTAGCGGAGGTATGAACACTGAAGCTTTCTTT
cdr3_aa: CASSGGMNTEAFF

j_call: TRBJ2-1
cdr3_length: 13
v_call: TRBV5-1
clone_size: NA
d_call: NA
cdr3_nt: TGCGCCAGCTCCCCCGAGGGTGTCAATGAGCAGTTCTTC
cdr3_aa: CASSPEGVNEQFF

j_call: TRBJ1-4
cdr3_length: 16
v_call: TRBV21-1
clone_size: NA
d_call: NA
cdr3_nt: TGTGCCAGCAGCAAAAAGATGGGTGCAACTAATGAAAAACTGTTTTTT
cdr3_aa: CASSKKMGATNEKLFF

j_call: TRBJ1-5
cdr3_length: 14
v_call: TRBV5-5
clone_size: NA
d_call: NA
cdr3_nt: TGTGCCAGCAGCTTGTCCGAGCCCAATCAGCCCCAGCATTTT
cdr3_aa: CASSLSEPNQPQHF

j_call: TRBJ2-3
cdr3_length: 13
v_call: TRBV6-2/TRBV6-3
clone_size: once
d_call: NA
cdr3_nt: TGTGCCAGCAGTTACTCTGGTCGGGATACGCAGTATTTT
cdr3_aa: CASSYSGRDTQYF

j_call: TRBJ1-5
cdr3_length: 12
v_call: TRBV27
clone_size: NA
d_call: NA
cdr3_nt: TGTGCCAGCAGTGGAGGCAATCAGCCCCAGCATTTT
cdr3_aa: CASSGGNQPQHF

j_call: TRBJ1-3
cdr3_length: 16
v_call: TRBV4-1
clone_size: NA
d_call: NA
cdr3_nt: TGCGCCAGCAGCCCAATTGGGCAGGGACAAGGGAACACCATATATTTT
cdr3_aa: CASSPIGQGQGNTIYF

j_call: TRBJ2-7
cdr3_length: 15
v_call: TRBV3-1/TRBV3-2
clone_size: NA
d_call: NA
cdr3_nt: TGTGCCAGCAGCCAAGAATGGCAGGGGCTCTACGAGCAGTACTTC
cdr3_aa: CASSQEWQGLYEQYF

j_call: TRBJ2-2
cdr3_length: 12
v_call: TRBV7-3
clone_size: NA
d_call: NA
cdr3_nt: TGTGCCAGCAGCTTAGCAGCCGGGGAGCTGTTTTTT
cdr3_aa: CASSLAAGELFF

j_call: TRBJ2-7
cdr3_length: 14
v_call: TRBV27
clone_size: NA
d_call: NA
cdr3_nt: TGTGCCAGCAGCCAGAGACTAAAGAACTACGAGCAGTACTTC
cdr3_aa: CASSQRLKNYEQYF

j_call: TRBJ1-5
cdr3_length: 12
v_call: TRBV12-3/TRBV12-4
clone_size: NA
d_call: NA
cdr3_nt: TGTGCCAGCAGTTTTAGCAGTCAGCCCCAGCATTTT
cdr3_aa: CASSFSSQPQHF